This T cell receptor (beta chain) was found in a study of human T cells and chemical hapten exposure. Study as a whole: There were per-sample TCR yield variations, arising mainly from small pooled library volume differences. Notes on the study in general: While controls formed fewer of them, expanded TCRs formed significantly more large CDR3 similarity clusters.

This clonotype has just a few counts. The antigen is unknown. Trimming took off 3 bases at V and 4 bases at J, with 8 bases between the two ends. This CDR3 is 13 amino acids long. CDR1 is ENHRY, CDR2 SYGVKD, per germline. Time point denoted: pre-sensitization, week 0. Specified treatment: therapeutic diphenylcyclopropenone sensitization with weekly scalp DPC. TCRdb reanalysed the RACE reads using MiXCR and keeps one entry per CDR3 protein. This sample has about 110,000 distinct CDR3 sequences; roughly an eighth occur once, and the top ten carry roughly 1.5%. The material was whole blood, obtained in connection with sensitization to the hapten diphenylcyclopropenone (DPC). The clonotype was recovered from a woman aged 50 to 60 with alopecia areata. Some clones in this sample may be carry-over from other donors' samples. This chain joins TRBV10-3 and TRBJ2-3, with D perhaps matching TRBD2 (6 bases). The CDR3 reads CAISELAADTQYF. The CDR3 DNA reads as TGTGCCATCAGTGAACTAGCCGCAGATACGCAGTATTTT.